These 10 T cell receptor beta chains came from one sample sequenced in a study of early T cells in non-severe SARS-CoV-2 infection. TCRdb reanalysed the 5' RACE reads using MiXCR and keeps one entry per CDR3 protein. The table includes 75,000 to 100,000 distinct CDR3 sequences, about 15% detected once. Material: whole blood. The receptors originated from an adult who was a healthcare worker with PCR-confirmed SARS-CoV-2 infection or an uninfected control (not recorded which).

This clonotype was counted once. The CDR3 bases are TGTGCCAGCAGTGAAGCTCCCGACCTAGCCAAAAACATTCAGTACTTC. Translation: CASSEAPDLAKNIQYF. The J gene is TRBJ2-4, the V gene TRBV6-1; no reliable D call. The germline V and J ends were trimmed by 0 bases and 0 bases, with 9 bases remaining between them. The CDR3 has 16 residues. Germline assignment: CDR1 MNHNS and CDR2 SASEGT.

This clonotype has more than one count but fewer than ten. This rearrangement joins TRBV15 to TRBJ2-7; D might be TRBD1 (5 bases). The CDR3 contains 14 residues. Trimming took off 5 bases at V and 5 bases at J, with 16 bases between the two ends. Per the germline V gene, CDR1 is LNHNV and CDR2 is YYDKDF (reference sequence). CDR3 coding DNA: TGTGCCACCAGCCACACCAGGGTGTACCACGAGCAGTACGTC. Protein sequence: CATSHTRVYHEQYV.

The chain is built from TRBV7-2 and TRBJ1-1; a weak D match, TRBD1 (5 bases). The V gene's germline CDR1 is SGHTA and CDR2 FQGNSA. Trimming shortened V by 1 base and J by 1 base, and 22 bases separated the two germline ends. The CDR3 spans 19 residues. The CDR3 DNA is TGTGCCAGCAGCTTAGGGCGGGGTGCAGGGCGAAAATCGAACACTGAAGCTTTCTTT. This gives the protein CASSLGRGAGRKSNTEAFF.

This clonotype was counted between two and nine times. This chain joins TRBV6-5 and TRBJ1-5; D gene ambiguous. The CDR3 has 18 residues. Germline CDR1 and CDR2: MNHEY and SVGAGI. Trimming stripped 0 bases from V and 0 bases from J, with 15 bases between. In nucleotides, the CDR3 is TGTGCCAGCAGTTACTCGAGGGTTCAGGCAGGTAGCAATCAGCCCCAGCATTTT. Translation: CASSYSRVQAGSNQPQHF.

The sample holds many counts of this clonotype. The rearrangement joins TRBV5-1 to TRBJ2-3; D might be TRBD1 (5 bases). CDR1 and CDR2 from the germline V gene are SGHRS and YFSETQ. The V end was cut by 0 bases, the J end by 4 bases, with 12 bases between. CDR3 length equals 15 residues. The CDR3 sequence is CASSLVGRVPDTQYF. The CDR3 coding sequence is TGCGCCAGCAGCTTGGTCGGCAGGGTCCCAGATACGCAGTATTTT.

This chain uses TRBV7-4 with TRBJ2-7; the match to TRBD2 covers 7 bases. The germline V gene has CDR1 SGHVT and CDR2 SQSDAQ. CDR3 length: 15 amino acids. The CDR3 DNA sequence: TGTGTCAGCACCCAAACACCCGGGGGGATCTACGAGCAGTACGTC. Its protein is CVSTQTPGGIYEQYV.

The V gene is TRBV7-2, the J gene TRBJ2-1, with 15 nucleotides matching TRBD2. After removal of 5 bases from V and 2 bases from J, the junction contained 7 bases not matched to a gene. Per germline, CDR1 SGHTA and CDR2 FQGNSA. CDR3 length: 18 amino acids. CDR3 sequence reads: CASSPRTSGGAAYNEQFF. The CDR3 DNA is TGTGCCAGCAGCCCCCGGACTAGCGGGGGGGCCGCCTACAATGAGCAGTTCTTC. The complete variable domain, with remaining parts taken from reference TRBV7-2 and TRBJ2-1, reads GAGVSQSPSNKVTEKGKDVELRCDPISGHTALYWYRQSLGQGLEFLIYFQGNSAPDKSGLPSDRFSAERTGGSVSTLTIQRTQQEDSAVYLCASSPRTSGGAAYNEQFFGPGTRLTVL.

This rearrangement joins TRBV19 to TRBJ2-3; the D gene could be TRBD1 or TRBD2 (5 bases each). V was shortened by 7 bases and J by 3 bases, with 17 bases between the two germline ends. The length of the CDR3 is 15 residues. Germline V CDR1 and CDR2: LNHDA, SQIVND (reference sequence). CDR3 protein: CASTMGRTPTDTQYF. The CDR3 region has the DNA TGTGCCAGTACCATGGGACGGACGCCGACAGATACGCAGTATTTT.

This chain uses TRBV10-2 with TRBJ1-2; perhaps TRBD1 as D (5 bases). Germline loops: CDR1 WSHSY, CDR2 SAAADI. CDR3 length: 15 amino acids. Trimming took off 3 bases at V and 2 bases at J, with 13 bases between the two ends. CDR3 DNA sequence: TGCGCCAGCAGTGAAAGGGCCGGGACGAACTATGGCTACACCTTC. As protein: CASSERAGTNYGYTF.

The J gene is TRBJ1-2, the V gene TRBV12-3 or TRBV12-4, with 8 bases lining up with TRBD1. The trim removed 5 bases at V and 4 bases at J, leaving 3 bases unmatched. The CDR3 totals 13 residues. CDR3: CASSKTGAYGYTF. CDR3 bases: TGTGCCAGCAGTAAGACAGGGGCCTATGGCTACACCTTC.